Below, 22 T cell receptor beta chains from the same sample are listed, as sequenced in a study of T cell repertoires in cytomegalovirus infection. TCRdb reprocessed the reads with MiXCR, giving one entry per CDR3 protein. The table lists about 180,000 distinct CDR3 sequences, 14% of them singletons. What was sequenced was PBMCs. These receptors were collected from a human donor in good health (CMV status not recorded). Some clones in this sample may be carry-over from other donors' samples.

Ten or more counts support this clonotype. The rearrangement uses TRBV7-2 and TRBJ2-3; no definite D call. Trimming left V 3 bases short and J 4 bases short, with 5 bases between. The CDR3 consists of 12 residues. Germline CDR1 and CDR2: SGHTA and FQGNSA. The CDR3 reads CASSFGPDTQYF. The CDR3 DNA follows: TGTGCCAGCAGCTTTGGTCCAGATACGCAGTATTTT.

The sample holds a few counts of this clonotype. The V and J genes are TRBV11-2 and TRBJ2-2, with D tentatively TRBD2 (5 bases). V was pared by 7 bases and J by 6 bases, with 15 bases between. Germline values: CDR1 SGHAT, CDR2 FQNNGV. This CDR3 is built from 14 residues. The CDR3 here is CASTFQVGAGELFF. CDR3 coding DNA: TGTGCCAGCACTTTCCAAGTCGGGGCCGGGGAGCTGTTTTTT.

This clonotype was observed a handful of times. This chain joins TRBV5-1 and TRBJ2-1; TRBD2 aligns across 10 bases. The germline V gene encodes CDR1 SGHRS and CDR2 YFSETQ. This CDR3 spans 16 amino acids. After removal of 2 bases from V and 6 bases from J, the junction contained 8 bases not matched to a gene. The DNA for the CDR3 is TGCGCCAGCAGCTTCGACCTAGCGGGAGTGGGCAATGAGCAGTTCTTC. This gives the protein CASSFDLAGVGNEQFF.

This clonotype was detected ten times or more. The chain joins TRBV7-8 to TRBJ2-1, with D tentatively TRBD1 (6 bases). The CDR3 sequence is 14 residues long. Germline V lookup: CDR1 SGHVS, CDR2 FQNEAQ. V was trimmed by 1 base and J by 6 bases, leaving 10 bases between them. The CDR3 reads CASSLVRGTNEQFF. The CDR3 DNA sequence: TGTGCCAGCAGCTTAGTCAGGGGCACCAATGAGCAGTTCTTC.

This clonotype appeared many times. This sequence joins TRBV24-1 and TRBJ1-5, with 7 bases fitting TRBD1. This CDR3 has 15 amino acids. V lost 6 bases to trimming and J lost 4 bases; unmatched junction nucleotides: 8. The germline gives CDR1 KGHDR, CDR2 SFDVKD. CDR3 protein: CATSSAGTENQPQHF. The CDR3 DNA reads TGTGCCACCAGTAGCGCCGGGACAGAGAATCAGCCCCAGCATTTT.

About this clonotype: A much larger clone lies a single base off, so this may be a read error. The chain combines TRBV29-1 with TRBJ2-7; tentatively, D is TRBD1 (8 bases). This CDR3 has 14 residues. The V end was cut by 4 bases, the J end by 7 bases, with 20 bases between. Germline V gene lookup returns CDR1 SQVTM and CDR2 ANQGSEA. The CDR3, as DNA: TGCAGCGTTGCCAACATAGACAGGGGAGGGGAGCAGTACTTC. Translating gives CSVANIDRGGEQYF.

This clonotype has a count of ten or more. The gene calls are TRBV7-8 and TRBJ1-1, with D unclear. Trimming cost V 3 bases and J 3 bases, with 14 bases left between them. This CDR3 is built from 15 residues. CDR1 SGHVS and CDR2 FQNEAQ come from the germline V gene. The CDR3 here is CASSFPPRFDTEAFF. CDR3 DNA: TGTGCCAGCAGCTTTCCGCCCCGGTTTGACACTGAAGCTTTCTTT.

This clonotype was seen at least ten times. The CDR3 is CASSLARLNTYSYEQYF. In nucleotides, the CDR3 is TGTGCCAGCAGCTTAGCGCGCCTCAACACGTACTCCTACGAGCAGTACTTC. The chain carries TRBV7-8 and TRBJ2-7; D gene uncertain. CDR1 SGHVS and CDR2 FQNEAQ come from the germline V gene. Trimming pared 0 bases from V and 0 bases from J, leaving 15 bases between. The CDR3 length is 17 residues.

CDR3 amino acids: CSAGRGQGTTGELFF. CDR3 coding DNA: TGCAGTGCGGGCCGGGGACAGGGAACCACCGGGGAGCTGTTTTTT. The chain carries TRBV20-1 and TRBJ2-2, with 9 bases matching TRBD1. In germline, CDR1 is DFQATT, CDR2 SNEGSKA (reference sequence). The V segment lost 6 bases and the J segment 4 bases; nucleotides outside the gene matches: 9. CDR3 size: 15 residues.

This clonotype was observed at least ten times. This chain joins TRBV29-1 and TRBJ2-3; no clear D gene. Germline assignment: CDR1 SQVTM and CDR2 ANQGSEA. Trimming left V 3 bases short and J 0 bases short, with 13 bases between. The length of the CDR3 is 15 residues. CDR3 region: CSVDSTESSTDTQYF. Here the CDR3 DNA reads TGCAGCGTTGACTCTACGGAGTCTAGCACAGATACGCAGTATTTT.

The V call is TRBV5-1, the J call TRBJ1-6; 9 bases fit TRBD1. The V gene end was trimmed by 4 bases and the J gene end by 7 bases; junction bases not matched to a gene: 12. From germline, CDR1 is SGHRS and CDR2 YFSETQ. The CDR3 has 17 amino acids. As DNA, the CDR3 is TGCGCCAGCAGCCGACGGTACCCGGGACAGGGAAATTCACCCCTCCACTTT. Its protein product is CASSRRYPGQGNSPLHF.

Regarding this clonotype: The junction and the germline gene differ at one end; a read error may be behind it. The chain carries TRBV29-1 and TRBJ2-2, with no clear D. The CDR3 contains 14 residues. Germline-derived CDR1 and CDR2 are SQVTM and ANQGSEA. CDR3 residues: CSVEARANSGELFF. For the CDR3, the DNA is TGCAGCGTTGAAGCCCGGGCGAACAGCGGGGAGCTGTTTTTT.

V and J are TRBV28 and TRBJ2-1, with TRBD1 matching 7 bases. The CDR3 totals 17 residues. J gave up 5 bases and V 11 bases, and 21 bases lay outside the gene matches. CDR1 is MDHEN, CDR2 SYDVKM, per germline. The CDR3 bases are TGTGCCGCACAGCCGATCCTTCTCCGGGACAGTAACAATGAGCAGTTCTTC. Translation gives CAAQPILLRDSNNEQFF.

As for this clonotype: It may be a read error: a sequence one base away is much more abundant. The rearrangement links TRBV28 to TRBJ1-2; 9 bases align to TRBD1. This CDR3 region has 16 residues. CDR1 and CDR2 from the germline V gene are MDHEN and SYDVKM. CDR3 residues: CACRGQGIHGSYGYTF. CDR3 coding DNA: TGTGCCTGCAGAGGACAGGGGATTCACGGATCCTATGGCTACACCTTC.

The V and J genes are TRBV9 and TRBJ1-2; D remains ambiguous. Trimming left V 0 bases short and J 4 bases short, with 10 bases between. This CDR3 comprises 14 residues. Germline V gene lookup returns CDR1 SGDLS and CDR2 YYNGEE. The DNA for the CDR3 is TGTGCCAGCAGCGTAGACCTAAGGCGCTATGGCTACACCTTC. Its protein product is CASSVDLRRYGYTF.

V gene TRBV7-8 combines with J gene TRBJ2-1; 10 nucleotides agree with TRBD2. Trimming cost V 2 bases and J 8 bases; bases outside gene matches: 6. The CDR3 loop spans 15 amino acids. The V gene's germline CDR1 is SGHVS and CDR2 FQNEAQ. The CDR3 here is CASSLHPSGSYEQFF. The DNA for the CDR3 is TGTGCCAGCAGCTTACACCCTAGCGGGAGTTATGAGCAGTTCTTC.

This clonotype came up many times. This chain joins TRBV7-9 and TRBJ2-5; 12 bases fit TRBD2. Germline lookup yields CDR1 SEHNR and CDR2 FQNEAQ (reference sequence). After removal of 5 bases from V and 5 bases from J, the junction contained 3 bases not matched to a gene. There are 14 residues in the CDR3. CDR3 bases: TGTGCCAGCAGCCCTGGGACTAGCGGGGAGACCCAGTACTTC. This sequence encodes CASSPGTSGETQYF.

A remark on this clonotype: A much bigger clone sits one base away, suggesting this may be a read error. The V and J genes are TRBV29-1 and TRBJ2-7; D not resolved. The CDR3 spans 15 residues. Trimming removed 3 bases at V and 0 bases at J, with 15 bases between. CDR1 is SQVTM and CDR2 is ANQGSEA in the germline V gene. The CDR3, as DNA: TGCAGCGTTGAGGATGGAACATGGGTCTCCTACGAGCAGTACTTC. As protein: CSVEDGTWVSYEQYF.

The chain links TRBV7-8 to TRBJ2-5, with 8 positions matching TRBD1. Germline CDR1 is SGHVS and CDR2 is FQNEAQ. V was clipped by 6 bases and J by 1 base; unmatched bases: 7. CDR3 length: 15 amino acids. This CDR3 reads CASRRDRSLQETQYF. The CDR3 DNA sequence: TGTGCCAGCAGACGGGACAGGAGCCTCCAAGAGACCCAGTACTTC.

This clonotype was seen at least ten times. The chain combines TRBV28 with TRBJ2-7; TRBD1 aligns across 7 bases. Germline trimming cut 2 bases from V and 7 bases from J; bases unmatched to any gene: 17. CDR1 is MDHEN and CDR2 is SYDVKM in the germline V gene. This CDR3 spans 17 amino acids. The CDR3 here is CASSLRPGTAYGEEQYF. The CDR3 DNA reads TGTGCCAGCAGTTTAAGGCCCGGGACAGCCTACGGAGAGGAGCAGTACTTC.

The chain employs TRBV4-1 and TRBJ2-1; 8 bases agree with TRBD2. This CDR3 has 18 amino acids. The germline V gene has CDR1 MGHRA and CDR2 YSYEKL. Losses at the gene ends were 3 bases for V and 7 bases for J; bases not matched to a gene: 17. In nucleotides, the CDR3 is TGCGCCAGCAGCCAGGGGACGGGGGGGGAGGGTAGGCGGAATGAGCAGTTCTTC. Its translation is CASSQGTGGEGRRNEQFF.

This clonotype has a count of ten or more. This sequence joins TRBV6-1 and TRBJ1-1, with D unresolved. Germline assignment: CDR1 MNHNS and CDR2 SASEGT. Trimming shortened V by 2 bases and J by 4 bases, and 14 bases separated the two germline ends. The CDR3 totals 15 residues. CDR3 protein: CASSELGILVTEAFF. Written as DNA, the CDR3 is TGTGCCAGCAGTGAATTGGGGATTCTGGTCACTGAAGCTTTCTTT.